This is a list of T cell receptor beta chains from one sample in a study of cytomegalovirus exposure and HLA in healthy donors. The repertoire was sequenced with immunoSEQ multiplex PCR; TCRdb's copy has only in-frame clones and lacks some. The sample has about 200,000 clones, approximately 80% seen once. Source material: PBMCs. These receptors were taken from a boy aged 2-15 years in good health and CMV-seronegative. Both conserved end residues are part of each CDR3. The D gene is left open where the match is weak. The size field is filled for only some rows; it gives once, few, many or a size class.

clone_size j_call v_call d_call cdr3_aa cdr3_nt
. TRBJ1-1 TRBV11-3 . CASSLDRGTEAFF TGTGCCAGCAGCTTAGATCGAGGGACTGAAGCTTTCTTT
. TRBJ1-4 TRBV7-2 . CASSFQGLNEKLFF TGTGCCAGCAGCTTTCAGGGCCTTAATGAAAAACTGTTTTTT
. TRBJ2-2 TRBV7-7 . CASSLDSGGANTGELFF TGTGCTAGCAGCTTAGATAGCGGCGGGGCAAACACCGGGGAGCTGTTTTTT
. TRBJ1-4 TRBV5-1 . CASSLSTTNEKLFF TGCGCCAGCAGCTTGAGCACTACTAATGAAAAACTGTTTTTT
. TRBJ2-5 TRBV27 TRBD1 CASSLLGDSQETQYF TGTGCCAGCAGTCTACTAGGGGACAGCCAAGAGACCCAGTACTTC
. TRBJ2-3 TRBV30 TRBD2 CAWNVGLFSTDTQYF TGTGCCTGGAACGTGGGACTATTCAGCACAGATACGCAGTATTTT
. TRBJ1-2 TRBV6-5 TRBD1 CASSYSTGRGYTF TGTGCCAGCAGTTACTCGACAGGGAGAGGCTACACCTTC
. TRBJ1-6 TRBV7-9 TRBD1 CSSSFPPRQGVSNSPLHF TGTTCCAGCAGCTTTCCCCCTCGACAGGGGGTCTCCAATTCACCCCTCCACTTT
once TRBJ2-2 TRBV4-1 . CASSQVFSGSTGELFF TGCGCCAGCAGCCAAGTCTTCTCAGGAAGCACCGGGGAGCTGTTTTTT
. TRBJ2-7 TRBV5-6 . CASSRDGRDYEQYF TGTGCCAGCAGCCGGGACGGGAGAGACTACGAGCAGTACTTC
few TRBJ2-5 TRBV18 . CASSPRDTRKTQYF TGTGCCAGCTCACCCCGGGACACCAGGAAGACCCAGTACTTC
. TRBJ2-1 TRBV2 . CASSYRPNPGNEQFF TGTGCCAGCAGTTACCGGCCCAATCCGGGAAATGAGCAGTTCTTC
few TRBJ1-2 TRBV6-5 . CASSLEPGGWYGYTF TGTGCCAGCAGTTTGGAGCCCGGGGGTTGGTATGGCTACACCTTC
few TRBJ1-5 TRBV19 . CASSIERGSNQPQHF TGTGCCAGTAGTATAGAACGGGGTAGCAATCAGCCCCAGCATTTT
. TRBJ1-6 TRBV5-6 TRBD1 CASSSGTVDSPLHF TGTGCCAGCAGCTCCGGGACAGTGGATTCACCCCTCCACTTT
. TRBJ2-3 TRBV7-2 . CASSLSGEWELGYF TGTGCCAGCAGCTTATCGGGGGAATGGGAACTGGGATATTTT
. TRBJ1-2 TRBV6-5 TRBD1 CARERTGVYGYTF TGTGCCAGAGAGAGGACAGGGGTATATGGCTACACCTTC
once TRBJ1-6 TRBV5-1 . CASTLPLQGSPLHF TGCGCCAGCACTTTGCCGCTACAGGGTTCACCCCTCCACTTT
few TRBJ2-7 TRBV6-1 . CASSSQGLGSYEQYF TGTGCCAGCAGTAGTCAGGGGTTAGGGTCCTACGAGCAGTACTTC
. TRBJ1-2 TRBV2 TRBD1 CASRNRGDGYTF TGTGCCAGCAGGAACAGGGGAGATGGCTACACCTTC
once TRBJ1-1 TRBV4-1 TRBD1 CASSQGGQGAGNTEAFF TGCGCCAGCAGCCAAGGGGGACAGGGGGCAGGAAACACTGAAGCTTTCTTT
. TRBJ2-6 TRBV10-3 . CAISEWRAGANVLTF TGTGCCATCAGTGAGTGGAGGGCTGGGGCCAACGTCCTGACTTTC
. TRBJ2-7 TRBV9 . CASSVGQTPSYEQYF TGTGCCAGCAGCGTAGGGCAGACACCCTCCTACGAGCAGTACTTC
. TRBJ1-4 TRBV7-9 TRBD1 CASSYPQGQANEKLFF TGTGCCAGCAGCTACCCTCAGGGACAGGCGAATGAAAAACTGTTTTTT
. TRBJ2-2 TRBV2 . CASTRDWNTGELFF TGTGCCAGCACTCGGGACTGGAACACCGGGGAGCTGTTTTTT
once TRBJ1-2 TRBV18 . CASSPDTNYGYTF TGTGCCAGCTCACCGGACACGAACTATGGCTACACCTTC
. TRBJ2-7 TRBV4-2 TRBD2 CASSLRGGRGGDYEQYF TGTGCCAGCAGCCTGAGGGGGGGGCGGGGGGGCGATTACGAGCAGTACTTC
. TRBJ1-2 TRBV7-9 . CASSSSGVHGYTF TGTGCCAGCAGCTCCTCAGGGGTACATGGCTACACCTTC
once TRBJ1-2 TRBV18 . CASSPPWAGAQDYGYTF TGTGCCAGCTCACCACCGTGGGCGGGGGCGCAAGACTATGGCTACACCTTC
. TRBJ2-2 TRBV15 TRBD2 CATSSHLTGGPGELFF TGTGCCACCAGCTCCCACCTGACGGGGGGGCCCGGGGAGCTGTTTTTT
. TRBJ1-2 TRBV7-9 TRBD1 CASSLRGDRAGYTF TGTGCCAGCAGCTTAAGGGGTGACAGGGCTGGCTACACCTTC
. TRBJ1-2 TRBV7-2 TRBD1 CASSLVTGGYEGYTF TGTGCCAGCAGCTTAGTCACAGGGGGGTACGAAGGCTACACCTTC